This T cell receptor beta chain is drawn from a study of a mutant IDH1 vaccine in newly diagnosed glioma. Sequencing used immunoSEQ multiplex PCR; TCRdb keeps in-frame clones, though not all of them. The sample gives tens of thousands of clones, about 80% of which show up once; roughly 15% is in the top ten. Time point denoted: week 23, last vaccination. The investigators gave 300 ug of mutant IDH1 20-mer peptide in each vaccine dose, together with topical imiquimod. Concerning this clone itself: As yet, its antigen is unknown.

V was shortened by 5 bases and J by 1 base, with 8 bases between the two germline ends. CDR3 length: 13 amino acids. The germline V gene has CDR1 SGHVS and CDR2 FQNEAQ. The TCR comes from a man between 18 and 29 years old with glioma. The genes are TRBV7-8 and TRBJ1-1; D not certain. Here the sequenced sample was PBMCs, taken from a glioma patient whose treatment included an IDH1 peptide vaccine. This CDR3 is CASSHRPNTEAFF. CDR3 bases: TGTGCCAGCAGCCACCGGCCGAACACTGAAGCTTTCTTT.